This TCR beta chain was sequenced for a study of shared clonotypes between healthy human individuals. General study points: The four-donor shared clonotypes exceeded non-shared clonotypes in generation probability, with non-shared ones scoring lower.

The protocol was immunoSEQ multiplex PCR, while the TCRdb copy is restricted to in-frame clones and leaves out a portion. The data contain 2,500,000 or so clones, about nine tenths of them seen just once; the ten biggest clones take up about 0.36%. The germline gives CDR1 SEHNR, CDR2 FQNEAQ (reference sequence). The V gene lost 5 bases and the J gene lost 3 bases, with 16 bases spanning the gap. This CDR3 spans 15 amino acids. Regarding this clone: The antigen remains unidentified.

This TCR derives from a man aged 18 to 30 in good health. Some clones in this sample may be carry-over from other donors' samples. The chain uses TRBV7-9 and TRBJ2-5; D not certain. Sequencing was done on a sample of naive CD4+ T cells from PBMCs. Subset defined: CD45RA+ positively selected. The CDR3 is CASSPSSAGKETQYF. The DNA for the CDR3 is TGTGCCAGCAGCCCGAGTTCGGCCGGAAAAGAGACCCAGTACTTC.